The table lists the clone carrying this TCR beta chain with a count of one. Its antigen remains unknown. This sample was taken from a study of cytomegalovirus exposure and HLA in healthy donors. With 0 bases removed from V and 4 bases from J, the gap between germline ends came to 9 bases. From germline, CDR1 is LGHNA and CDR2 YSLEER. The CDR3 runs to 14 residues. Study results and limitations: Certain indistinguishable V segments, among them TRBV6-2 and TRBV6-3, were excluded. Association of 17,000 or so TCR beta sequences with HLA alleles was found at 0.05 false discovery rate in a later analysis.

In the PCR, 60 Vbeta and 13 Jbeta primers were used. Clones were read by immunoSEQ multiplex PCR, and TCRdb kept only the in-frame ones, dropping some. There are roughly 200,000 clones in the sample; around 77% occur only once, and under 2.5% lies in the top ten. The source material was PBMCs. This clonotype was sampled from a man aged 60-69 years in good health and CMV-seronegative. The rearrangement joins TRBV4-3 to TRBJ1-1; a possible D gene is TRBD1 (5 bases). DNA for the CDR3: TGCGCCAGCAGCCAAGATGGGGGGATCACTGAAGCTTTCTTT. This codes for CASSQDGGITEAFF.